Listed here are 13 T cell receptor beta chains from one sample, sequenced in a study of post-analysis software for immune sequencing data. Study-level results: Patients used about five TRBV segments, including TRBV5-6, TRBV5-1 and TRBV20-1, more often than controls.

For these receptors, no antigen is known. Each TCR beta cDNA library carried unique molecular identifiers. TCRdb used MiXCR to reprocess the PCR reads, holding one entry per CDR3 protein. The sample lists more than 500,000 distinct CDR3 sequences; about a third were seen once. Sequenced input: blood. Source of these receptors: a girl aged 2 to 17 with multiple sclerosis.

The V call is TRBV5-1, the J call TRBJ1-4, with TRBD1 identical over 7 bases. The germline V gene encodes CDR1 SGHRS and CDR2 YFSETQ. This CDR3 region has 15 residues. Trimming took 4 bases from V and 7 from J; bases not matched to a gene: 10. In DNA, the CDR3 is TGCGCCAGCAGCGCTTTACAGGGGTCGGTTGAAAAACTGTTTTTT. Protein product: CASSALQGSVEKLFF.

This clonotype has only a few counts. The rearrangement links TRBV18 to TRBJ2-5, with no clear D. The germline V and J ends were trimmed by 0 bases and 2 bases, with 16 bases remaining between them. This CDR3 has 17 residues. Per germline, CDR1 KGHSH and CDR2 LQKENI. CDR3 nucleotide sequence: TGTGCCAGCTCACCACCAATTCTCCCGTCCCGTCAAGAGACCCAGTACTTC. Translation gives CASSPPILPSRQETQYF.

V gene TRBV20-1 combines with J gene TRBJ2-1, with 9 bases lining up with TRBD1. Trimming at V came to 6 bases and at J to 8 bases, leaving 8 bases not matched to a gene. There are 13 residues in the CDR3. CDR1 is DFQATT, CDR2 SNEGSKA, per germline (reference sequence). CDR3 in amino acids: CSAPKQGADEQFF. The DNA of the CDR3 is TGCAGTGCGCCGAAACAGGGGGCCGATGAGCAGTTCTTC.

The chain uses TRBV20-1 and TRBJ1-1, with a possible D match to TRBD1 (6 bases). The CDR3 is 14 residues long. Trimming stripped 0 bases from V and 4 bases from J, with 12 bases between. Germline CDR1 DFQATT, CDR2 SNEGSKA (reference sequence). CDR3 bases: TGCAGTGCTAGAGATCTGGGGACATCCACTGAAGCTTTCTTT. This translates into CSARDLGTSTEAFF.

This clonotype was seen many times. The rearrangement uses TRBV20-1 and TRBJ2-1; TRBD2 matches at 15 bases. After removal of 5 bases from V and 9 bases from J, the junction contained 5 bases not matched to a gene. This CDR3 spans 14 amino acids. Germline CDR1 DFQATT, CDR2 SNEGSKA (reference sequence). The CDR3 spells CSAWTSGGASEQFF. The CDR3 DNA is TGCAGTGCTTGGACTAGCGGGGGGGCAAGTGAGCAGTTCTTC.

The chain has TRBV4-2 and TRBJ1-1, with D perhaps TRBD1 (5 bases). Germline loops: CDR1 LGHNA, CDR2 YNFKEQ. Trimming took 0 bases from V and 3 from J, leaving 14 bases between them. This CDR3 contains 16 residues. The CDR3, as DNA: TGTGCCAGCAGCCAAGATGGCAGGGCAGGGTACACTGAAGCTTTCTTT. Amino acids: CASSQDGRAGYTEAFF.

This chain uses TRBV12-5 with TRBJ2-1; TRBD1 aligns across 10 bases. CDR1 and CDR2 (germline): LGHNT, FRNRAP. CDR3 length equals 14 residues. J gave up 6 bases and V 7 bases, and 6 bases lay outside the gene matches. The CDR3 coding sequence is TGTGCTAGTGCGGGACAGGGGACCGTCAATGAGCAGTTCTTC. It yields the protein CASAGQGTVNEQFF.

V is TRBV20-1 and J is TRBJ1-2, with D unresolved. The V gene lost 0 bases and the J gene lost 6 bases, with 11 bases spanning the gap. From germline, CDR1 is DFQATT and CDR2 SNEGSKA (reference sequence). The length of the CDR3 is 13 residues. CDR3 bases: TGCAGTGCTAGAGATCGGAGGTTGAATGGCTACACCTTC. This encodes CSARDRRLNGYTF.

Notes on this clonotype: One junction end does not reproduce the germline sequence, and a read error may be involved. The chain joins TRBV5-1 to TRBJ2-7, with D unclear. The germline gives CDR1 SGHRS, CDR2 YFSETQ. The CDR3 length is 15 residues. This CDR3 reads CTSSLESGNSYEQYF. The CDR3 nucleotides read TGCACCAGCAGCTTGGAATCCGGCAACTCCTACGAGCAGTACTTC.

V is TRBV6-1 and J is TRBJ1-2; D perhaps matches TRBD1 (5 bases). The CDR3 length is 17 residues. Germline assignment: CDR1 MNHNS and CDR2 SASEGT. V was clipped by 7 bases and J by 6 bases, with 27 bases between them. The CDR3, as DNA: TGTGCCAGCAAGGGACGGCTAAGGGGAAGGTATTGGGATGGCTACACCTTC. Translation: CASKGRLRGRYWDGYTF.

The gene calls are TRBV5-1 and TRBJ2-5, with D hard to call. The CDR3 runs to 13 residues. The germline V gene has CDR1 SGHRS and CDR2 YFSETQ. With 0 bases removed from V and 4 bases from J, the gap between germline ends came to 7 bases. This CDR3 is CASSLEQLETQYF. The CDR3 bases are TGCGCCAGCAGCTTGGAACAGCTAGAGACCCAGTACTTC.

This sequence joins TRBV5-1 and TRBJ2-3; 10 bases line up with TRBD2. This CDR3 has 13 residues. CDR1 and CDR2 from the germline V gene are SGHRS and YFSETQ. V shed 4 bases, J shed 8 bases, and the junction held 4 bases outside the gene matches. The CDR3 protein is CASSERGGGTQYF. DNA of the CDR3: TGCGCCAGCAGCGAGCGGGGGGGCGGTACGCAGTATTTT.

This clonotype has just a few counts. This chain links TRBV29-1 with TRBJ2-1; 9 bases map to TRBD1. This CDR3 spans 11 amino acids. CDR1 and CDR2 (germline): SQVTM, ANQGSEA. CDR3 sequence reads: CTGTGYNEQFF. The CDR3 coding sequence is TGCACCGGGACAGGGTACAATGAGCAGTTCTTC.